Listed here are 27 T cell receptor beta chains from one sample, sequenced in a study of T cell repertoires in cytomegalovirus infection. TCRdb re-called the reads through MiXCR, storing one row per CDR3 protein. The sample yields 290,000 or so distinct CDR3 sequences, 9.6% seen once. Material for sequencing was PBMCs. Every receptor here comes from a human donor in good health (CMV status not recorded). Some clones in this sample may be carry-over from other donors' samples.

This clonotype was observed at least ten times. The chain recombines TRBV28 with TRBJ2-5; no clear D gene. The CDR3 extends over 12 amino acids. The germline V gene has CDR1 MDHEN and CDR2 SYDVKM. V was pared by 8 bases and J by 1 base, with 8 bases between. CDR3 loop: CASSGIQETQYF. The CDR3 DNA follows: TGTGCCAGCTCCGGAATCCAAGAGACCCAGTACTTC. The full variable domain, with the rest looked up from reference TRBV28 and TRBJ2-5, is DVKVTQSSRYLVKRTGEKVFLECVQDMDHENMFWYRQDPGLGLRLIYFSYDVKMKEKGDIPEGYSVSREKKERFSLILESASTNQTSMYLCASSGIQETQYFGPGTRLLVL.

This clonotype showed up just a few times. The rearrangement links TRBV5-6 to TRBJ1-2; D possibly corresponds to TRBD1 (5 bases). CDR3 length equals 13 residues. Trimming stripped 0 bases from V and 8 bases from J, with 11 bases between. CDR1 and CDR2 from the germline V gene are SGHDT and YYEEEE. CDR3 coding DNA: TGTGCCAGCAGCTTGGTTGCAGGGAAAGGCTACACCTTC. It is translated as CASSLVAGKGYTF.

In its sample, this clonotype was seen many times. The chain links TRBV5-4 to TRBJ2-2; possible D gene TRBD1, 5 bases. The CDR3 has 15 residues. Looked up from germline, CDR1 is SGHNT and CDR2 is YYREEE (reference sequence). V lost 1 base and J lost 6, with 13 bases in between. CDR3 residues: CASSLKGAGAGELFF. In nucleotides, the CDR3 is TGTGCCAGCAGCTTGAAAGGGGCAGGTGCCGGGGAGCTGTTTTTT.

The chain joins TRBV27 to TRBJ1-5; no reliable D call. CDR1 is MNHEY and CDR2 is SMNVEV in the germline V gene (reference sequence). This CDR3 comprises 17 residues. V was cut by 0 bases and J by 4 bases, with 16 bases left in between. The CDR3 DNA sequence: TGTGCCAGCAGTTTATCTCCCGGGCCAGGAGGGAATCAGCCCCAGCATTTT. Translating gives CASSLSPGPGGNQPQHF.

The table lists this clonotype with many counts. V is TRBV5-6 and J is TRBJ2-6; 12 bases fit TRBD1. The ends lost 2 bases at V and 1 base at J; junction bases unmatched: 4. The CDR3 runs 18 residues. The germline V gene encodes CDR1 SGHDT and CDR2 YYEEEE. In DNA form, the CDR3 reads TGTGCCAGCAGCTTCCGGGACAGGGGGCGGTCTGGGGCCAACGTCCTGACTTTC. Its protein is CASSFRDRGRSGANVLTF. Together with reference TRBV5-6 and TRBJ2-6, the CDR3 gives the full variable domain: DAGVTQSPTHLIKTRGQQVTLRCSPKSGHDTVSWYQQALGQGPQFIFQYYEEEERQRGNFPDRFSGHQFPNYSSELNVNALLLGDSALYLCASSFRDRGRSGANVLTFGAGSRLTVL.

This clonotype was counted many times. CDR3 protein: CASSLGREQYV. As DNA, the CDR3 is TGTGCCAGCAGCTTGGGACGAGAGCAGTACGTC. This chain links TRBV5-4 with TRBJ2-7; D is uncertain. The CDR3 is 11 residues long. Trimming stripped 0 bases from V and 7 bases from J, with 5 bases between. The germline CDR1 and CDR2 sequences are SGHNT and YYREEE (reference sequence).

The sample holds a few counts of this clonotype. The chain links TRBV20-1 to TRBJ1-1; maybe TRBD1 (6 bases). Germline CDR1 and CDR2: DFQATT and SNEGSKA (reference sequence). V lost 4 bases, J lost 7 bases, and 13 bases lay in between. This CDR3 has 12 residues. DNA of the CDR3: TGCAGTGCTAAAAAACAGGGTAATGAAGCTTTCTTT. Its translation: CSAKKQGNEAFF.

The chain joins TRBV28 to TRBJ1-5; tentative D call: TRBD1 (5 bases). Germline V gene lookup returns CDR1 MDHEN and CDR2 SYDVKM. This CDR3 has 18 amino acids. V was shortened by 3 bases and J by 0 bases, with 18 bases between the two germline ends. CDR3 loop: CASSFWGGGSGSNQPQHF. CDR3 DNA: TGTGCCAGCAGTTTTTGGGGGGGGGGATCGGGTAGCAATCAGCCCCAGCATTTT.

The chain uses TRBV28 and TRBJ1-4; 8 positions agree with TRBD1. This CDR3 is built from 18 residues. V lost 1 base, J lost 5 bases, and 12 bases stayed unmatched. CDR1 is MDHEN and CDR2 is SYDVKM in the germline V gene. CDR3 sequence: CASSLSRQTGAFNEKLFF. CDR3 sequence (DNA): TGTGCCAGCAGTTTATCACGACAGACAGGGGCCTTCAATGAAAAACTGTTTTTT.

This clonotype came up many times. The genes are TRBV6-6 and TRBJ2-7; D may be TRBD1 or TRBD2 (5 bases each). CDR3 length equals 12 residues. V dropped 6 bases and J dropped 4 bases, with 10 bases sitting between them. The germline gives CDR1 MNHNY, CDR2 SVGAGI (reference sequence). DNA for the CDR3: TGTGCCAGCAGCGGGACCGTGTACGAGCAGTACGTC. This sequence encodes CASSGTVYEQYV.

This clonotype has only a few counts. This chain joins TRBV12-3 or TRBV12-4 and TRBJ2-7, with TRBD1 matching 9 bases. Unmatched junction bases numbered 2, after V lost 3 bases and J lost 2 bases. There are 14 residues in the CDR3. The CDR3 is CASSFGTGTYEQYF. The CDR3 bases are TGTGCCAGCAGTTTCGGGACAGGGACCTACGAGCAGTACTTC.

Ten or more counts support this clonotype. This sequence joins TRBV4-1 and TRBJ1-4; the D gene is possibly TRBD1 (6 bases). Germline CDR1 reads MGHRA; CDR2 reads YSYEKL. The CDR3 sequence is 16 residues long. V lost 0 bases and J lost 6, with 14 bases in between. The CDR3: CASSQDQGRVYEKLFF. In DNA, the CDR3 is TGCGCCAGCAGCCAAGATCAGGGGCGAGTTTATGAAAAACTGTTTTTT.

The table lists this clonotype with many counts. This chain joins TRBV12-3 or TRBV12-4 and TRBJ1-1, with TRBD1 as a possible D gene (6 bases). V was shortened by 3 bases and J by 1 base, with 15 bases between the two germline ends. The CDR3 totals 16 residues. CDR3 in DNA: TGTGCCAGCAGTTTTATCAGGGGTGGACCGAACACTGAAGCTTTCTTT. Encoded protein: CASSFIRGGPNTEAFF.

The genes are TRBV28 and TRBJ2-5; no reliable D call. Germline loops: CDR1 MDHEN, CDR2 SYDVKM. The V and J ends lost 7 bases and 5 bases respectively, with 26 bases between them. CDR3 length: 17 amino acids. The CDR3 DNA reads as TGTGCCAGCACCACTTCGGGCGCCCGTTCCTTAGGGGAGACCCAGTACTTC. This gives the protein CASTTSGARSLGETQYF.

This clonotype was counted many times. The chain couples TRBV14 to TRBJ2-2; D gene unclear. The CDR3 is 16 amino acids. V was shortened by 1 base and J by 9 bases, with 18 bases between the two germline ends. Germline CDR1 is SGHDN and CDR2 is FVKESK. CDR3 nucleotide sequence: TGTGCCAGCAGCCAAGCGACCGTCAAGTTCAGCAGGGAGCTGTTTTTT. Translated, it gives CASSQATVKFSRELFF. The variable domain in full, completed from reference TRBV14 and TRBJ2-2, reads EAGVTQFPSHSVIEKGQTVTLRCDPISGHDNLYWYRRVMGKEIKFLLHFVKESKQDESGMPNNRFLAERTGGTYSTLKVQPAELEDSGVYFCASSQATVKFSRELFFGEGSRLTVL.

This clonotype was found many times. CDR3 nucleotide sequence: TGCAGCGTTCGGGGGTTACTGAACAATGAGCAGTTCTTC. Encoded protein: CSVRGLLNNEQFF. The V call is TRBV29-1, the J call TRBJ2-1, with a tentative D call TRBD2 (6 bases). V was trimmed by 5 bases and J by 5 bases, leaving 13 bases between them. The CDR3 is made up of 13 amino acids. Germline CDR1 is SQVTM and CDR2 is ANQGSEA.

This clonotype appeared many times. The chain has TRBV4-3 and TRBJ2-5; 8 nucleotides agree with TRBD1. CDR1 and CDR2 (germline): LGHNA, YSLEER. CDR3 size: 15 residues. After removal of 0 bases from V and 5 bases from J, the junction contained 5 bases not matched to a gene. The CDR3 sequence: CASSQDQGAKETQYF. As DNA, the CDR3 is TGCGCCAGCAGCCAAGACCAGGGGGCGAAGGAGACCCAGTACTTC.

At least ten counts were recorded for this clonotype. V usage is TRBV7-9 and J usage is TRBJ1-2; D may be TRBD1 (5 bases). V was pared by 5 bases and J by 4 bases, with 17 bases between. The CDR3 is made up of 15 amino acids. The germline V gene has CDR1 SEHNR and CDR2 FQNEAQ (reference sequence). The CDR3, as DNA: TGTGCCAGCAGCAGACCTTCCGGGGGACTCTATGGCTACACCTTC. Protein: CASSRPSGGLYGYTF.

This clonotype was counted ten times or more. The J gene is TRBJ2-7, the V gene TRBV2; the match to TRBD1 covers 8 bases. CDR1 is SNHLY, CDR2 FYNNEI, per germline. V gave up 4 bases and J gave up 5 bases; unmatched junction bases: 4. CDR3 length equals 13 residues. This CDR3 reads CASSGPGGDEQYF. The CDR3 bases are TGTGCCAGCAGTGGACCAGGGGGCGACGAGCAGTACTTC.

This clonotype was observed a handful of times. This chain joins TRBV12-3 or TRBV12-4 and TRBJ2-5; TRBD2 aligns across 9 bases. The length of the CDR3 is 15 residues. With 4 bases clipped from V and 4 bases from J, the junction kept 7 bases outside the gene matches. CDR3: CASSSRGGRGETQYF. Written as DNA, the CDR3 is TGTGCCAGCAGTTCGCGGGGGGGCCGAGGAGAGACCCAGTACTTC.

The chain uses TRBV18 and TRBJ1-1; D uncertain. The germline CDR1 and CDR2 sequences are KGHSH and LQKENI. V lost 5 bases and J 0 bases, leaving 13 bases between the germline ends. This CDR3 spans 15 amino acids. The CDR3 region has the DNA TGTGCCAGCTCATACCTCGGCCGGATGAACACTGAAGCTTTCTTT. Translation: CASSYLGRMNTEAFF.

In this sample, this clonotype turned up many times. J is TRBJ1-2 and V is TRBV9; no reliable D call. This CDR3 is built from 13 residues. Trimming removed 6 bases at V and 7 bases at J, with 16 bases between. Germline loops: CDR1 SGDLS, CDR2 YYNGEE. This CDR3 reads CASTRSRESGYTF. CDR3 sequence (DNA): TGTGCCAGCACCAGGTCACGGGAGTCTGGCTACACCTTC.

This clonotype was seen repeatedly, ten times or more. The rearrangement links TRBV28 to TRBJ1-1, with D unresolved. This CDR3 is 14 amino acids long. V was cut by 3 bases and J by 4 bases, with 12 bases left in between. The germline gives CDR1 MDHEN, CDR2 SYDVKM. CDR3 sequence: CASSFGQLGTEAFF. DNA for the CDR3: TGTGCCAGCAGTTTCGGCCAGTTGGGCACTGAAGCTTTCTTT.

In its sample, this clonotype was seen a few times. The rearrangement links TRBV11-2 to TRBJ1-4; maybe TRBD1 (5 bases). CDR1 SGHAT and CDR2 FQNNGV come from the germline V gene. V was cut by 0 bases and J by 11 bases, with 10 bases left in between. The CDR3 has 13 residues. The CDR3 reads CASSLDSGEKLFF. The CDR3 nucleotides are TGTGCCAGCAGCTTAGACTCGGGGGAGAAACTGTTTTTT.

This clonotype occurred many times. The chain is built from TRBV15 and TRBJ2-2, with TRBD2 as a possible D gene (5 bases). Germline V gene data show CDR1 as LNHNV and CDR2 as YYDKDF (reference sequence). V was shortened by 5 bases and J by 3 bases, with 13 bases between the two germline ends. This CDR3 is built from 15 residues. The CDR3: CATSSSGPYTGELFF. CDR3 DNA sequence: TGTGCCACCAGCTCGAGCGGCCCTTACACCGGGGAGCTGTTTTTT.

A single count supports this clonotype. A much larger clone sits a single nucleotide away, making a read error possible. V and J are TRBV19 and TRBJ2-4, with no clear D. Germline assignment: CDR1 LNHDA and CDR2 SQIVND (reference sequence). Trimming left V 10 bases short and J 0 bases short, with 10 bases between. The CDR3 extends over 13 amino acids. CDR3 sequence: CATWTVAKNIQYF. The CDR3 DNA follows: TGTGCCACCTGGACGGTAGCCAAAAACATTCAGTACTTC.

This chain joins TRBV20-1 and TRBJ2-2; no clear D. This CDR3 spans 13 amino acids. Germline V gives CDR1 DFQATT, CDR2 SNEGSKA (reference sequence). V shed 3 bases and J shed 2 bases, with 7 bases lying between them. This CDR3 reads CSASEFNTGELFF. The CDR3 coding sequence is TGCAGTGCTAGCGAATTTAACACCGGGGAGCTGTTTTTT.